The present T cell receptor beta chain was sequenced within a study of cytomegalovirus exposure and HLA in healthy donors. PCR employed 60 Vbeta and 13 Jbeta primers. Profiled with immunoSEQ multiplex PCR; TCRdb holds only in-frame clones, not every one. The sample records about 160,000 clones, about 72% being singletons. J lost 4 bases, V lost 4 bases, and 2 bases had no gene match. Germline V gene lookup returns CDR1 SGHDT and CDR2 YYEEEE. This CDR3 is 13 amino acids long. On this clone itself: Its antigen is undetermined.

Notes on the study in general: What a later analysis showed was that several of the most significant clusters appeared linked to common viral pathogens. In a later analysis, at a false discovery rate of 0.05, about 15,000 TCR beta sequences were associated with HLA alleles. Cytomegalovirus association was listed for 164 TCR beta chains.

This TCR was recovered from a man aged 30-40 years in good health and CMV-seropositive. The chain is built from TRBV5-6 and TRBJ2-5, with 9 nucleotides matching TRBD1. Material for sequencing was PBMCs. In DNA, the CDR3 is TGTGCCAGCAGCGTGACAGGGGGAGAGACCCAGTACTTC. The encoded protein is CASSVTGGETQYF.